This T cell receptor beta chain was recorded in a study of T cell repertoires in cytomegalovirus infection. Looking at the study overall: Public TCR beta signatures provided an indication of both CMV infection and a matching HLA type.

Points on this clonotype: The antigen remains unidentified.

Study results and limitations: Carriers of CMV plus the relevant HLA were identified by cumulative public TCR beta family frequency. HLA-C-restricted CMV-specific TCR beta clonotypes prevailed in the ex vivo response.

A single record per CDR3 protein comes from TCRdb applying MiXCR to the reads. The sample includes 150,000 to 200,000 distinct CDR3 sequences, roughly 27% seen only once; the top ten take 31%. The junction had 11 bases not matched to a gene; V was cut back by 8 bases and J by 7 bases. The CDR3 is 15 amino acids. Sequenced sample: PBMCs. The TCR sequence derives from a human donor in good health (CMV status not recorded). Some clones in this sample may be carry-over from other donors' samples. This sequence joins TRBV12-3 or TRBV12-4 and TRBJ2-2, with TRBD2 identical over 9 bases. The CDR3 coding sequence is TGTGCCAGCTCCTGGGGTAGCGGGGGCCGCGGGGAGCTGTTTTTT. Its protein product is CASSWGSGGRGELFF.